The rows below give T cell receptor beta chains drawn from one sample of a study of HIV-infected patients and healthy controls. TCRdb re-called the 5' RACE reads with MiXCR, one entry per CDR3 protein. This table holds about 8,100 distinct CDR3 sequences, approximately 6.1% found once. This specimen was blood, taken before antiretroviral therapy. The receptors come from an adult with HIV infection. Both conserved end residues are part of each CDR3. A D gene is named only where the DNA matches it firmly. The size field is filled for only some rows; it gives once, few, many or a size class.

v_gene	j_gene	d_gene	abundance	CDR3aa	CDR3nt
TRBV25-1	TRBJ2-1	.	few	CASSEWGLGVSYNEQFF	TGTGCCAGCAGTGAATGGGGGCTAGGGGTCTCCTACAATGAGCAGTTCTTC
TRBV5-1	TRBJ2-7	.	few	CASSLVSGPYEQYF	TGCGCCAGCAGCTTGGTATCGGGGCCCTACGAGCAGTACTTC
TRBV20-1	TRBJ2-7	TRBD2	many	CSALNTLAGLSYEQYF	TGCAGTGCCCTGAATACACTAGCGGGGCTCTCCTACGAGCAGTACTTC
TRBV12-3/TRBV12-4	TRBJ2-5	.	medium-sized	CASSRSGETQYF	TGTGCCAGCAGCCGTAGTGGAGAGACCCAGTACTTC
TRBV29-1	TRBJ2-2	.	many	CSVEPRDSFTGELFF	TGCAGCGTCGAACCCCGAGACAGCTTCACCGGGGAGCTGTTTTTT
TRBV10-2	TRBJ2-7	.	many	CASSGTEYSYEQYF	TGCGCCAGCAGTGGGACTGAATACTCCTACGAGCAGTACTTC
TRBV6-6	TRBJ1-1	.	many	CASSHGTEAFF	TGTGCCAGCAGTCACGGGACTGAAGCTTTCTTT
TRBV3-1	TRBJ2-3	.	many	CASSPKLTPNLRNTQYF	TGTGCCAGCAGCCCCAAGTTAACTCCCAATTTACGTAATACGCAGTATTTT
TRBV29-1	TRBJ1-1	.	many	CSVGNGGATEAFF	TGCAGCGTGGGAAATGGGGGAGCCACTGAAGCTTTCTTT
TRBV20-1	TRBJ2-5	.	few	CSARGVGVAETQYF	TGCAGTGCTAGAGGTGTCGGGGTCGCGGAGACCCAGTACTTC
TRBV5-5	TRBJ1-5	TRBD1	medium-sized	CASSLALLGTGGNQPQHF	TGTGCCAGCAGCTTGGCCCTTCTAGGGACAGGGGGTAATCAGCCCCAGCATTTT
TRBV12-3/TRBV12-4	TRBJ1-1	.	.	CASSLGDTNTEAFF	TGTGCCAGCAGTTTAGGAGACACGAACACTGAAGCTTTCTTT
TRBV9	TRBJ1-1	.	medium-sized	CASSLRTEAFF	TGTGCCAGCAGCTTACGGACAGAAGCTTTCTTT
TRBV25-1	TRBJ2-2	TRBD1	many	CASSARDSPNTGELFF	TGTGCCAGCAGTGCCCGGGACAGCCCGAACACCGGGGAGCTGTTTTTT
TRBV20-1	TRBJ1-2	.	.	CSARDPTLGYGYTF	TGCAGTGCTAGAGACCCCACTCTGGGCTATGGCTACACCTTC
TRBV29-1	TRBJ2-3	TRBD2	medium-sized	CSGALTSASEDTQYF	TGCAGCGGTGCCCTGACTAGCGCGTCCGAAGATACGCAGTATTTT
TRBV27	TRBJ2-1	.	medium-sized	CASMGGVNEQFF	TGTGCCAGCATGGGGGGAGTCAATGAGCAGTTCTTC
TRBV7-3	TRBJ2-3	.	many	CASSPNLDTQYF	TGTGCCAGCAGCCCCAACTTAGATACGCAGTATTTT
TRBV5-1	TRBJ2-2	.	.	CASSLAGGPNTGELFF	TGCGCCAGCAGCTTGGCTGGGGGTCCGAACACCGGGGAGCTGTTTTTT
TRBV7-3	TRBJ2-3	TRBD2	many	CASSSTPQRGWDTQYF	TGTGCCAGCAGCTCGACGCCCCAGCGGGGTTGGGATACGCAGTATTTT
TRBV29-1	TRBJ1-2	.	.	CSVSLGAASYGYTF	TGCAGCGTCTCCCTAGGGGCAGCTAGCTATGGCTACACCTTC
TRBV14	TRBJ2-2	.	medium-sized	CASSSDPNGGELFF	TGTGCCAGCAGCTCGGACCCCAACGGCGGGGAGCTGTTTTTT
TRBV4-2	TRBJ2-1	.	medium-sized	CASTPSWADYNEQFF	TGTGCCAGCACCCCGTCCTGGGCAGACTACAATGAGCAGTTCTTC
TRBV12-3/TRBV12-4	TRBJ1-2	.	medium-sized	CASSFSPSNYGYTF	TGTGCCAGCAGTTTCTCGCCGAGTAACTATGGCTACACCTTC
TRBV5-4	TRBJ2-1	TRBD2	.	CASSFPSLAGVNNEQFF	TGTGCCAGCAGCTTTCCCAGCCTAGCGGGGGTGAACAATGAGCAGTTCTTC
TRBV7-9	TRBJ1-1	.	medium-sized	CASSNFVGKGTEAFF	TGTGCCAGCAGCAACTTCGTTGGGAAAGGAACTGAAGCTTTCTTT
TRBV6-1	TRBJ1-4	.	many	CASSSDTLFGEKLFF	TGTGCCAGCAGTTCAGATACCCTATTTGGTGAAAAACTGTTTTTT
TRBV6-5	TRBJ1-2	.	.	CASSPDWDYGYTF	TGTGCCAGCAGCCCCGACTGGGACTATGGCTACACCTTC
TRBV4-1	TRBJ2-7	.	medium-sized	CASSQGPDNRYEQYF	TGCGCCAGCAGCCAAGGTCCGGACAATCGCTACGAGCAGTACTTC
TRBV12-3/TRBV12-4	TRBJ1-5	.	few	CASSDYSNQPQHF	TGTGCCAGCAGTGATTATAGCAATCAGCCCCAGCATTTT
TRBV6-5	TRBJ2-3	.	many	CASSYPNLQITDTQYF	TGTGCCAGCAGTTACCCCAATTTACAGATCACAGATACGCAGTATTTT
TRBV6-5	TRBJ1-2	.	many	CASRTTKTYGYTF	TGTGCCAGCCGCACAACCAAAACCTATGGCTACACCTTC
TRBV20-1	TRBJ2-3	TRBD1	many	CSARDRGTASTDTQYF	TGCAGTGCTAGAGATCGAGGGACAGCTAGCACAGATACGCAGTATTTT
TRBV6-5	TRBJ2-1	TRBD2	medium-sized	CASKKRGDYNEQFF	TGTGCCAGCAAGAAGCGGGGGGACTACAATGAGCAGTTCTTC
TRBV5-1	TRBJ2-5	.	medium-sized	CASSQRETQYF	TGCGCCAGCAGCCAGCGGGAGACCCAGTACTTC
TRBV28	TRBJ2-5	TRBD1	many	CASSLFRDSPETQYF	TGTGCCAGCAGTTTATTCCGGGACAGCCCCGAGACCCAGTACTTC
TRBV2	TRBJ1-1	.	many	CASSHSGQANTEAFF	TGTGCCAGCAGTCACTCGGGACAAGCGAACACTGAAGCTTTCTTT
TRBV7-6	TRBJ2-2	.	medium-sized	CASRGGFLRGRTTGELFF	TGTGCCAGCAGGGGAGGTTTTTTACGGGGGCGAACCACCGGGGAGCTGTTTTTT
TRBV4-2	TRBJ2-2	.	many	CASSQDFGGRTGELFF	TGTGCCAGCAGCCAAGATTTTGGGGGGCGCACCGGGGAGCTGTTTTTT
TRBV7-9	TRBJ2-1	TRBD2	many	CASSGGPRTSGFNEQFF	TGTGCCAGCAGCGGGGGACCTAGGACTAGCGGTTTCAATGAGCAGTTCTTC
TRBV20-1	TRBJ2-2	.	many	CSAASGSTGELFF	TGCAGTGCTGCAAGCGGGTCCACCGGGGAGCTGTTTTTT
TRBV6-5	TRBJ2-2	TRBD1	many	CASTQRGQGELFF	TGTGCCAGCACGCAAAGGGGACAGGGGGAGCTGTTTTTT
TRBV7-9	TRBJ1-4	.	medium-sized	CASSQDRLTEKLFF	TGTGCCAGCAGCCAAGACAGGTTGACTGAAAAACTGTTTTTT
TRBV2	TRBJ2-3	.	many	CASGGGEGTDTQYF	TGTGCCAGCGGAGGGGGCGAAGGCACAGATACGCAGTATTTT
TRBV7-6	TRBJ2-7	TRBD1	many	CASSLGQGGEQYF	TGTGCCAGCAGCTTAGGACAGGGGGGCGAGCAGTACTTC
TRBV14	TRBJ2-1	.	many	CASQGGNEQFF	TGTGCCAGCCAAGGGGGGAATGAGCAGTTCTTC
TRBV10-3	TRBJ2-1	TRBD2	many	CAISESPSGAWGNEQFF	TGTGCCATCAGTGAGTCGCCTAGCGGGGCTTGGGGTAATGAGCAGTTCTTC
TRBV5-1	TRBJ1-1	.	many	CASSPVGAGTEAFF	TGCGCCAGCAGCCCGGTCGGGGCGGGCACTGAAGCTTTCTTT
TRBV7-9	TRBJ1-2	TRBD1	.	CASSSGQVSLLANYGYTF	TGTGCCAGCAGCTCCGGACAGGTCTCCCTACTCGCTAACTATGGCTACACCTTC
TRBV19	TRBJ1-1	.	.	CASSTRGVGAEAFF	TGTGCCAGTAGTACAAGGGGAGTTGGCGCTGAAGCTTTCTTT
TRBV10-3	TRBJ1-5	TRBD1	many	CATSGGTGSQPQHF	TGTGCCACCTCAGGCGGGACAGGGTCTCAGCCCCAGCATTTT
TRBV7-8	TRBJ2-2	TRBD2	few	CASSLAAVGGRDTGELFF	TGTGCCAGCAGCTTAGCGGCCGTGGGAGGGAGGGACACCGGGGAGCTGTTTTTT
TRBV5-1	TRBJ2-3	TRBD1	many	CANSAWTGFGTDTQYF	TGCGCCAACAGCGCGTGGACAGGGTTTGGGACAGATACGCAGTATTTT
TRBV25-1	TRBJ2-2	TRBD1	medium-sized	CASRMGQSDTGELFF	TGTGCCAGCCGGATGGGACAGTCTGACACCGGGGAGCTGTTTTTT
TRBV6-6	TRBJ2-3	.	many	CASSPAWTQYF	TGTGCCAGCAGCCCAGCCTGGACGCAGTATTTT
TRBV19	TRBJ1-2	.	many	CATRGAFGGYTF	TGTGCCACACGTGGCGCCTTCGGAGGCTACACCTTC
TRBV5-1	TRBJ1-2	.	many	CASSLEARAANYGYTF	TGCGCCAGCAGCTTGGAAGCGCGTGCGGCTAACTATGGCTACACCTTC
TRBV20-1	TRBJ2-3	.	medium-sized	CSALTGSTDTQYF	TGCAGTGCACTAACGGGAAGCACAGATACGCAGTATTTT
TRBV25-1	TRBJ2-3	.	.	CASSDSRGDTQYF	TGTGCCAGCAGTGATTCTAGGGGAGATACGCAGTATTTT
TRBV11-2	TRBJ2-1	.	many	CASSPQVGQGGNEQFF	TGTGCCAGCAGCCCCCAGGTGGGACAAGGCGGCAATGAGCAGTTCTTC